Each of the 30 T cell receptor beta chains below was sequenced from the same sample in a study of shared clonotypes between healthy human individuals. CD45RO negativity and positive selection for CCR7 defined naive CD8 cells, a population that excluded terminally differentiated effector memory CD45RA+ cells. Produced via immunoSEQ multiplex PCR; TCRdb's table is partial and in-frame only. The sample includes about 2,200,000 clones, about 92% of them seen just once. The specimen was naive CD8+ T cells from PBMCs. These receptors all stem from a man aged 18 to 30 in good health. Some clones in this sample may be carry-over from other donors' samples.

The chain joins TRBV12-5 to TRBJ2-1, with unresolved D. Trimming stripped 5 bases from V and 5 bases from J, with 25 bases between. CDR3 length equals 18 residues. Per the germline V gene, CDR1 is LGHNT and CDR2 is FRNRAP. This CDR3 reads CASGPGSGRSPDNNEQFF. The CDR3, as DNA: TGTGCTAGTGGTCCTGGGTCGGGTCGAAGTCCGGATAACAATGAGCAGTTCTTC.

The genes are TRBV7-9 and TRBJ1-5; TRBD1 matches 8 bases. V trimming: 4 bases; J trimming: 4 bases; junction bases outside the gene matches: 3. In germline, CDR1 is SEHNR, CDR2 FQNEAQ (reference sequence). This CDR3 has 14 residues. The CDR3 protein is CASSSTGENQPQHF. CDR3 in DNA: TGTGCCAGCAGCTCGACAGGGGAAAATCAGCCCCAGCATTTT.

This clone was seen only once. The gene calls are TRBV4-1 and TRBJ1-1; 8 bases are a match to TRBD1. In germline, CDR1 is MGHRA, CDR2 YSYEKL. This CDR3 comprises 18 residues. Trimming took 0 bases from V and 2 from J; bases not matched to a gene: 11. CDR3 protein: CASSQDFQGAKPNTEAFF. The CDR3 DNA follows: TGCGCCAGCAGCCAAGATTTTCAGGGGGCAAAGCCTAACACTGAAGCTTTCTTT.

V usage is TRBV6-4 and J usage is TRBJ2-5; 14 bases line up with TRBD2. Germline V lookup: CDR1 MRHNA, CDR2 SNTAGT. J lost 4 bases, V lost 1 base, and 8 bases had no gene match. This CDR3 has 18 residues. DNA for the CDR3: TGTGCCAGCAGTGACTTCGGACTAGCGGGAGGTTGGGCAGAGACCCAGTACTTC. It encodes CASSDFGLAGGWAETQYF.

The chain joins TRBV6-6 to TRBJ1-4; D remains unclear. Deletions cut 11 bases from V and 1 base from J, with 11 bases between. Germline CDR1 MNHNY, CDR2 SVGAGI (reference sequence). The CDR3 covers 13 residues. The CDR3 region has the DNA TGTGCCGCGCGCGAGCGAACTAATGAAAAACTGTTTTTT. Translated, it gives CAARERTNEKLFF.

The gene calls are TRBV6-5 and TRBJ2-7, with unresolved D. This CDR3 contains 12 residues. Trimming shortened V by 3 bases and J by 3 bases, and 6 bases separated the two germline ends. In germline, CDR1 is MNHEY, CDR2 SVGAGI. CDR3 residues: CASSYNLYEQYF. The DNA of the CDR3 is TGTGCCAGCAGTTATAATCTCTACGAGCAGTACTTC.

This clone was recorded only once. This chain links TRBV27 with TRBJ2-7, with 7 bases that match TRBD1. Trimming took 3 bases from V and 3 from J; bases not matched to a gene: 11. The CDR3 loop spans 16 amino acids. Germline assignment: CDR1 MNHEY and CDR2 SMNVEV (reference sequence). The CDR3 reads CASSFSTGDTHYEQYF. As DNA, the CDR3 is TGTGCCAGCAGTTTCTCCACAGGGGACACCCACTACGAGCAGTACTTC.

The genes are TRBV27 and TRBJ1-2, with D tentatively TRBD1 (6 bases). V gave up 4 bases and J gave up 6 bases, with 18 bases separating them. The CDR3 consists of 15 residues. Per the germline V gene, CDR1 is MNHEY and CDR2 is SMNVEV (reference sequence). This CDR3 is CASSSKHRVEDGYTF. CDR3 nucleotides: TGTGCCAGCAGTTCCAAACACAGGGTTGAGGATGGCTACACCTTC.

This chain connects TRBV4-3 to TRBJ2-6; perhaps TRBD2 as D (5 bases). This CDR3 spans 20 amino acids. Germline lookup yields CDR1 LGHNA and CDR2 YSLEER. V lost 4 bases and J lost 0, with 22 bases in between. The CDR3 here is CASSLTTGLPQYSGANVLTF. CDR3 nucleotide sequence: TGCGCCAGCAGCCTGACTACCGGGTTACCTCAATACTCTGGGGCCAACGTCCTGACTTTC.

CDR3 sequence (DNA): TGTGCCAGCCAGGGGCGGGAGGCCCACGAGCAGTACTTC. Its protein is CASQGREAHEQYF. The chain uses TRBV6-9 and TRBJ2-7, with TRBD2 matching 8 bases. Losses at the gene ends were 8 bases for V and 5 bases for J; bases not matched to a gene: 8. Germline V gives CDR1 MNHGY, CDR2 SVAAGI. This CDR3 region has 13 residues.

With regard to this clone: The same CDR3 can be traced to other DNA sequences in this sample. This rearrangement joins TRBV13 to TRBJ2-7; D is perhaps TRBD2 (6 bases). CDR1 is PRHDT, CDR2 FYEKMQ, per germline (reference sequence). The CDR3 has 12 amino acids. V was pared by 3 bases and J by 4 bases, with 7 bases between. CDR3: CASSLGGYEQYF. The CDR3 nucleotides are TGTGCCAGCAGCTTGGGGGGATACGAGCAGTACTTC. The complete variable domain, with remaining parts taken from reference TRBV13 and TRBJ2-7, reads AAGVIQSPRHLIKEKRETATLKCYPIPRHDTVYWYQQGPGQDPQFLISFYEKMQSDKGSIPDRFSAQQFSDYHSELNMSSLELGDSALYFCASSLGGYEQYFGPGTRLTVT.

This chain uses TRBV5-1 with TRBJ2-3; 11 bases line up with TRBD2. V was pared by 4 bases and J by 5 bases, with 9 bases of the junction left unmatched. This CDR3 has 16 residues. Germline CDR1 and CDR2: SGHRS and YFSETQ. CDR3 in amino acids: CASSILAGVSGDTQYF. In DNA form, the CDR3 reads TGCGCCAGCAGCATACTAGCGGGAGTATCCGGAGATACGCAGTATTTT.

This chain joins TRBV7-8 and TRBJ1-2, with D unresolved. The CDR3 has 16 amino acids. V was trimmed by 4 bases and J by 2 bases, leaving 17 bases between them. Germline V gives CDR1 SGHVS, CDR2 FQNEAQ. This CDR3 reads CASSSYAPAVNYGYTF. The DNA of the CDR3 is TGTGCCAGCAGCTCTTACGCGCCGGCTGTCAACTATGGCTACACCTTC.

The rearrangement joins TRBV5-1 to TRBJ1-1; D remains ambiguous. The CDR3 is 15 amino acids. Trimming took 0 bases from V and 3 from J, leaving 12 bases between them. Germline V gives CDR1 SGHRS, CDR2 YFSETQ. CDR3 in amino acids: CASSLERSLDTEAFF. The DNA of the CDR3 is TGCGCCAGCAGCTTGGAAAGGTCCCTGGACACTGAAGCTTTCTTT.

The J gene is TRBJ2-1, the V gene TRBV4-3; D unresolved. CDR1 and CDR2 from the germline V gene are LGHNA and YSLEER. Between the trimmed V and J ends, which lost 0 bases and 0 bases, there was a span of 12 bases. The CDR3 totals 17 residues. CDR3 region: CASSQDSPSSSYNEQFF. In DNA form, the CDR3 reads TGCGCCAGCAGCCAAGATTCCCCGAGTTCCTCCTACAATGAGCAGTTCTTC.

This chain uses TRBV19 with TRBJ2-3; 7 bases line up with TRBD1. CDR1 and CDR2 (germline): LNHDA, SQIVND (reference sequence). The V gene end was trimmed by 5 bases and the J gene end by 3 bases; junction bases not matched to a gene: 14. This CDR3 spans 17 amino acids. CDR3 region: CASSLRQGSSLTDTQYF. In nucleotides, the CDR3 is TGTGCCAGTAGTTTACGACAGGGTTCGTCCTTAACAGATACGCAGTATTTT.

CDR3 residues: CASIENLDRAGNTIYF. As DNA, the CDR3 is TGTGCCAGCATCGAGAATTTGGACAGGGCTGGAAACACCATATATTTT. The chain is built from TRBV2 and TRBJ1-3; 8 positions match TRBD1. The CDR3 loop spans 16 amino acids. Germline assignment: CDR1 SNHLY and CDR2 FYNNEI. After removal of 7 bases from V and 2 bases from J, the junction contained 10 bases not matched to a gene.

The chain employs TRBV11-2 and TRBJ2-7, with TRBD1 as a possible D gene (6 bases). V lost 5 bases and J 5 bases, leaving 16 bases between the germline ends. Per the germline V gene, CDR1 is SGHAT and CDR2 is FQNNGV. The CDR3 loop spans 14 amino acids. CDR3: CASSNGTRSHEQYF. The CDR3 nucleotides are TGTGCCAGCAGCAACGGGACACGGAGCCACGAGCAGTACTTC.

This rearrangement joins TRBV7-9 to TRBJ2-1; 8 bases agree with TRBD2. CDR3 length: 17 residues. The V gene's germline CDR1 is SEHNR and CDR2 FQNEAQ (reference sequence). Trimming at V came to 4 bases and at J to 6 bases, leaving 14 bases not matched to a gene. CDR3 nucleotides: TGTGCCAGCAGCTCTGCGAGGATTAGCGGGACCGGCAATGAGCAGTTCTTC. Encoded protein: CASSSARISGTGNEQFF.

The chain employs TRBV14 and TRBJ2-7; D may be TRBD1 or TRBD2 (6 bases each). The CDR3 length is 15 residues. The germline gives CDR1 SGHDN, CDR2 FVKESK. Trimming removed 4 bases at V and 3 bases at J, with 16 bases between. The CDR3 reads CASSRRGTISYEQYF. DNA of the CDR3: TGTGCCAGCAGCCGCCGCGGGACAATTAGCTACGAGCAGTACTTC.

The J gene is TRBJ2-6, the V gene TRBV27, with 8 bases lining up with TRBD2. Germline-derived CDR1 and CDR2 are MNHEY and SMNVEV (reference sequence). The CDR3 loop spans 17 amino acids. V lost 11 bases, J lost 1 base, and 13 bases stayed unmatched. CDR3 amino acids: CAQHFPSGGSGANVLTF. The CDR3 nucleotides read TGTGCCCAGCATTTCCCCAGCGGGGGATCTGGGGCCAACGTCCTGACTTTC.

The chain joins TRBV6-5 to TRBJ2-7; 12 bases map to TRBD2. Germline CDR1 and CDR2: MNHEY and SVGAGI. The CDR3 length is 16 residues. Trimming removed 2 bases from V and 2 bases from J; junction bases left unmatched: 4. In DNA, the CDR3 is TGTGCCAGCAGTTACCTAGCGGGAGGGCGGCCCTACGAGCAGTACTTC. Translation gives CASSYLAGGRPYEQYF.

The chain links TRBV6-1 to TRBJ2-7; 9 bases are shared with TRBD2. Germline V lookup: CDR1 MNHNS, CDR2 SASEGT. This CDR3 contains 14 residues. With V trimmed by 6 bases and J by 7 bases, 10 bases remained unmatched. CDR3 sequence reads: CASRYSGSLMEQYF. Here the CDR3 DNA reads TGTGCCAGCAGATATAGCGGGAGTTTAATGGAGCAGTACTTC.

The chain has TRBV7-8 and TRBJ2-1, with 7 bases identical to TRBD1. Looked up from germline, CDR1 is SGHVS and CDR2 is FQNEAQ. CDR3 length: 17 residues. The junction had 6 bases not matched to a gene; V was cut back by 1 base and J by 0 bases. The CDR3 DNA follows: TGTGCCAGCAGCTTAGAGTCTTGGGACAGCTCCTACAATGAGCAGTTCTTC. Its protein product is CASSLESWDSSYNEQFF.

The J gene is TRBJ2-7, the V gene TRBV10-3; D remains ambiguous. CDR3 length equals 14 residues. The germline CDR1 and CDR2 sequences are ENHRY and SYGVKD. The V end was cut by 11 bases, the J end by 4 bases, with 21 bases between. CDR3 DNA sequence: TGTGCCTCCTCTCGGCCGGGCAGCACGTACGAGCAGTACTTC. It codes for CASSRPGSTYEQYF.

V is TRBV5-1 and J is TRBJ1-2; D possibly corresponds to TRBD1 (6 bases). Germline V CDR1 and CDR2: SGHRS, YFSETQ. The CDR3 is made up of 14 amino acids. The germline V and J ends were trimmed by 4 bases and 4 bases, with 14 bases remaining between them. The CDR3 reads CASSAGHPSYGYTF. DNA of the CDR3: TGCGCCAGCAGCGCGGGACATCCGTCCTATGGCTACACCTTC. The whole variable domain, remainder taken from reference TRBV5-1 and TRBJ1-2, is KAGVTQTPRYLIKTRGQQVTLSCSPISGHRSVSWYQQTPGQGLQFLFEYFSETQRNKGNFPGRFSGRQFSNSRSEMNVSTLELGDSALYLCASSAGHPSYGYTFGSGTRLTVV.

The chain links TRBV27 to TRBJ2-1; 8 bases fit TRBD2. The CDR3 totals 14 residues. The ends lost 3 bases at V and 9 bases at J; junction bases unmatched: 7. Germline-derived CDR1 and CDR2 are MNHEY and SMNVEV (reference sequence). The CDR3 DNA follows: TGTGCCAGCAGTTTTGTAGCGGGAACAGGTGAGCAGTTCTTC. It codes for CASSFVAGTGEQFF.

This rearrangement joins TRBV7-9 to TRBJ2-1; 11 bases align to TRBD2. J gave up 6 bases and V 5 bases, and 9 bases lay outside the gene matches. Per the germline V gene, CDR1 is SEHNR and CDR2 is FQNEAQ (reference sequence). CDR3 size: 16 residues. The CDR3 reads CASSTISGRARNEQFF. The CDR3 bases are TGTGCCAGCAGCACCATTAGCGGGAGGGCCCGCAATGAGCAGTTCTTC.

The chain links TRBV14 to TRBJ1-4, with D perhaps TRBD1 (5 bases). This CDR3 has 17 amino acids. The germline CDR1 and CDR2 sequences are SGHDN and FVKESK. V was trimmed by 1 base and J by 4 bases, leaving 16 bases between them. CDR3 in amino acids: CASSQAPHRSLNEKLFF. The DNA of the CDR3 is TGTGCCAGCAGCCAAGCTCCCCACAGGAGCCTTAATGAAAAACTGTTTTTT.

This chain connects TRBV4-3 to TRBJ2-7, with D uncertain. This CDR3 spans 15 amino acids. V lost 1 base and J 0 bases, leaving 10 bases between the germline ends. CDR1 LGHNA and CDR2 YSLEER come from the germline V gene. The CDR3 nucleotides are TGCGCCAGCAGCCAAGCAAGCAGTTCCTCCTACGAGCAGTACTTC. Its translation is CASSQASSSSYEQYF.